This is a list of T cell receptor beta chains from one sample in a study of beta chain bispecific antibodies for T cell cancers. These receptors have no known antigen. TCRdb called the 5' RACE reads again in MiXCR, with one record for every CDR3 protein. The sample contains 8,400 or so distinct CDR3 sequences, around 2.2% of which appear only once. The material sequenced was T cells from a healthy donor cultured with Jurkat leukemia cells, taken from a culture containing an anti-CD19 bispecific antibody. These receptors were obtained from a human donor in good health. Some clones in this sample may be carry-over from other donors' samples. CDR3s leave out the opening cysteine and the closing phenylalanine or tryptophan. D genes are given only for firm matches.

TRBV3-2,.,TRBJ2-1,ASSPGRQGYYEQF
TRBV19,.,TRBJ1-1,ASSIGQRGTEAF
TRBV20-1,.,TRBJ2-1,SARWQRLHEQF
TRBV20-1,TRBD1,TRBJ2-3,SALDRGRGTDTQY
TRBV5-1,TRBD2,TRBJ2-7,ASSPNPTSGGFHEQY
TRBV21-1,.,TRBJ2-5,ASSKEGGPRFQQTQY
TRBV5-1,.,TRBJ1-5,ASALDSNQPQH
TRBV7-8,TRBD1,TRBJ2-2,ASSLGQGAMLRTGELF
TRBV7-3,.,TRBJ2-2,ASSPGPAAGELF
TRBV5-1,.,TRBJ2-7,ASSGDIPYEQY
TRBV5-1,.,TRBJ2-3,ASAVWGGGTDTQY
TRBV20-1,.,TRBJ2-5,SAILWGAQETQY
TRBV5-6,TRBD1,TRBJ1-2,ASSLLNEGAGGYT
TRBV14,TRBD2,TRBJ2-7,ASSQDRPSGGLSYEQY
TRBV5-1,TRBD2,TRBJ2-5,ASRLTSGGVNEETQY
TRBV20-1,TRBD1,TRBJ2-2,SAMDRADTGELF
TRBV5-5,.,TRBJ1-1,ASSSTTGLANTEAF
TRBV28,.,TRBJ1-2,ASRPDLNGYT
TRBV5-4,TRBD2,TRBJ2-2,ASSLGTSFSGELF
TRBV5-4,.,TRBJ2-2,ASSLPDQPGELF
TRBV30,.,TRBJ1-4,AWSEGLGEKLF
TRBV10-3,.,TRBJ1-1,ATTRDHTAAF
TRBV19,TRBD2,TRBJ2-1,ASSEPGLRTSGGAGNEQF
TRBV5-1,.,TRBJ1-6,ASSLSGSNSPLH
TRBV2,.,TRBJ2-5,ASRINLDLETQY
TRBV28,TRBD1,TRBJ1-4,ASSLSRQGPPEKLF
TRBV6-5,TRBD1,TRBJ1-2,ASSPSGGGYT
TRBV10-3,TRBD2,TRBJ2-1,AIKPAGGVDEQF
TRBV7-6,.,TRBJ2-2,ASSSGIGTGGFNTGELF
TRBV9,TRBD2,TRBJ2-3,ASSVVVSGGPDTQY